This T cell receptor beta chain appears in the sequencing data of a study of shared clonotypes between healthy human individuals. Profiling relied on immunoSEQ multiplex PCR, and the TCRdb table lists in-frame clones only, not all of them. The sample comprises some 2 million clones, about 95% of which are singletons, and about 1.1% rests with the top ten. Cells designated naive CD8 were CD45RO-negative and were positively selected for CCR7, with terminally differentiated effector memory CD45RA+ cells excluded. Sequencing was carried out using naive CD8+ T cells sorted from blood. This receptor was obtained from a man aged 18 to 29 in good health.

The CDR3 here is CASSPSVERSYNEQFF. CDR3 coding DNA: TGCGCCAGCAGCCCGTCGGTGGAGCGATCCTACAATGAGCAGTTCTTC. The chain is built from TRBV4-3 and TRBJ2-1; D is unclear. The CDR3 sequence is 16 residues long. Trimming shortened V by 4 bases and J by 1 base, and 14 bases separated the two germline ends. Germline V lookup: CDR1 LGHNA, CDR2 YSLEER.